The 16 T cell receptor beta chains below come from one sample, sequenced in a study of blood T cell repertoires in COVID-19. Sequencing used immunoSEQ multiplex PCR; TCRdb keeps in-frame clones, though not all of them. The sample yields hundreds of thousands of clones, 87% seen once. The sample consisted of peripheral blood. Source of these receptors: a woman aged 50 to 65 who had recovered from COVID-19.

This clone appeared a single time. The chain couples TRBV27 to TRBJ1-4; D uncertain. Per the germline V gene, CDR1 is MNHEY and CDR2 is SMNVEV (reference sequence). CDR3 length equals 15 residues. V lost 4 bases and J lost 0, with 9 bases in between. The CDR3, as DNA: TGTGCCAGCAGTTCCTTAGCCGCAACTAATGAAAAACTGTTTTTT. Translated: CASSSLAATNEKLFF.

The CDR3: CASSYRDEQFF. The CDR3 bases are TGTGCCAGCAGTTATCGAGATGAGCAGTTCTTC. The chain combines TRBV5-4 with TRBJ2-1; unclear D gene. With 5 bases removed from V and 8 bases from J, the gap between germline ends came to 8 bases. CDR3 size: 11 residues. Looked up from germline, CDR1 is SGHNT and CDR2 is YYREEE (reference sequence).

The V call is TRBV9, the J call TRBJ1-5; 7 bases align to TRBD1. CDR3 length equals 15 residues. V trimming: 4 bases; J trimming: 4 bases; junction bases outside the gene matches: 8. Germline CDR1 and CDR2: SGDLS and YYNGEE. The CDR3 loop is CASSFLGDSNQPQHF. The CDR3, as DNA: TGTGCCAGCAGCTTCCTGGGGGACAGTAATCAGCCCCAGCATTTT. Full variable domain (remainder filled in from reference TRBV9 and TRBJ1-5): DSGVTQTPKHLITATGQRVTLRCSPRSGDLSVYWYQQSLDQGLQFLIQYYNGEERAKGNILERFSAQQFPDLHSELNLSSLELGDSALYFCASSFLGDSNQPQHFGDGTRLSIL.

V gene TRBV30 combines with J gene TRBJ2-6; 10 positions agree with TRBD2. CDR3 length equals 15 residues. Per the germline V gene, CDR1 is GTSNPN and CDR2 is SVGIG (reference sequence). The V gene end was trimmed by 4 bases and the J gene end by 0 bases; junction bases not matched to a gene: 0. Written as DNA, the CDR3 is TGTGCCTGGACTAGCGGGAGCTCTGGGGCCAACGTCCTGACTTTC. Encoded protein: CAWTSGSSGANVLTF.

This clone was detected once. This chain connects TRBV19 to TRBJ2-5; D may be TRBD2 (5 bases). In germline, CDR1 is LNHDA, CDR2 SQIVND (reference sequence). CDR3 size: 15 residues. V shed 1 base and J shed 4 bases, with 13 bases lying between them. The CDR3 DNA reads TGTGCCAGTAGTATAGTTGGGGATGGAGGAGAGACCCAGTACTTC. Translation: CASSIVGDGGETQYF.

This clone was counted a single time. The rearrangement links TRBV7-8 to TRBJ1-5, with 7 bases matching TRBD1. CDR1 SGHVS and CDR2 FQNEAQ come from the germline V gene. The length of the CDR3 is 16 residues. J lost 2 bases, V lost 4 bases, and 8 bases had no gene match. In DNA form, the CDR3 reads TGTGCCAGCAGCTATCTATCAGGGGGAGGCAATCAGCCCCAGCATTTT. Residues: CASSYLSGGGNQPQHF.

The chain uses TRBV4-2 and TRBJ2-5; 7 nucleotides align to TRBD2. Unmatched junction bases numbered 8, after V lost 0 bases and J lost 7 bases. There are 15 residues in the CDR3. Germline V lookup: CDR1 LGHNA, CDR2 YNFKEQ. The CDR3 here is CASSQDPTSLATQYF. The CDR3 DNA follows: TGTGCCAGCAGCCAAGATCCGACTAGCTTGGCGACCCAGTACTTC.

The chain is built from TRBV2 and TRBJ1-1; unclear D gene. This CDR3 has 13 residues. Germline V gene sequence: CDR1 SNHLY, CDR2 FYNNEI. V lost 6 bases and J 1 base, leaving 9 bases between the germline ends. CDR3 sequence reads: CASRKTPNTEAFF. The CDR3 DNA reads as TGTGCCAGCAGGAAGACACCGAACACTGAAGCTTTCTTT.

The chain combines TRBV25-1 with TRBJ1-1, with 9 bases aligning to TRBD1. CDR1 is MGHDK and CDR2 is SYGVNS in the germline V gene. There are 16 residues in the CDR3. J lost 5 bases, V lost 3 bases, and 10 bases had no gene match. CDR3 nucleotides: TGTGCCAGCAGTGACCAGGACAGGGGAGTGGGTACTGAAGCTTTCTTT. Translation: CASSDQDRGVGTEAFF.

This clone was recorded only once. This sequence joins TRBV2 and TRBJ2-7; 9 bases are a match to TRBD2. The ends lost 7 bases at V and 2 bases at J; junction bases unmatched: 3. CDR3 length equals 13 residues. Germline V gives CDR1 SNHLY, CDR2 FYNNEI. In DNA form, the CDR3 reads TGTGCCAGCAATCAGCGGGAGGCCTACGAGCAGTACTTC. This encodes CASNQREAYEQYF. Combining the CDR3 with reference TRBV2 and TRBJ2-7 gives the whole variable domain EPEVTQTPSHQVTQMGQEVILRCVPISNHLYFYWYRQILGQKVEFLVSFYNNEISEKSEIFDDQFSVERPDGSNFTLKIRSTKLEDSAMYFCASNQREAYEQYFGPGTRLTVT.

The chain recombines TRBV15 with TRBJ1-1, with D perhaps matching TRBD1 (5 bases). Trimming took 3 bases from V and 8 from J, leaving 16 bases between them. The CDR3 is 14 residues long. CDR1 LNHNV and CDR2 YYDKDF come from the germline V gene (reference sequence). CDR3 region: CATSRDGMGLEAFF. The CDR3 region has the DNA TGTGCCACCAGCAGGGACGGCATGGGGCTCGAAGCTTTCTTT.

CDR3 bases: TGTGCCAGCAGTCGACCCCCTTCGGGATTGAACACTGAAGCTTTCTTT. It translates to CASSRPPSGLNTEAFF. The chain recombines TRBV6-6 with TRBJ1-1, with D uncertain. V lost 5 bases and J 0 bases, leaving 16 bases between the germline ends. Germline V gives CDR1 MNHNY, CDR2 SVGAGI (reference sequence). This CDR3 has 16 residues.

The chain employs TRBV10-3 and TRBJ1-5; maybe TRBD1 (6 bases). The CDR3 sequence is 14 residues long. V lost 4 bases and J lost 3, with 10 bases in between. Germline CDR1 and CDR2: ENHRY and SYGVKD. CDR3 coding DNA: TGTGCCATCAGTGCTGGACAGTACAATCAGCCCCAGCATTTT. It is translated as CAISAGQYNQPQHF.

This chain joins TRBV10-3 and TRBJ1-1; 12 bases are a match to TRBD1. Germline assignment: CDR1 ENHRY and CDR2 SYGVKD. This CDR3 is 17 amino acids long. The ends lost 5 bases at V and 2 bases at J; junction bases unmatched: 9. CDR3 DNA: TGTGCCATCAGTCACCTCGGGACAGGGGGCATCAACACTGAAGCTTTCTTT. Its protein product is CAISHLGTGGINTEAFF.

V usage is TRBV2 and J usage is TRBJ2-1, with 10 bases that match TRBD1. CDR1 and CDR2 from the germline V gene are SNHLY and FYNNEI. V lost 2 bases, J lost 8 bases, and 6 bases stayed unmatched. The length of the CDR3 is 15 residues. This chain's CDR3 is CASSELGQGYDEQFF. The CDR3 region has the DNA TGTGCCAGCAGTGAATTGGGACAGGGGTACGATGAGCAGTTCTTC. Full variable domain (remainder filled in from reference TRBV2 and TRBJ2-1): EPEVTQTPSHQVTQMGQEVILRCVPISNHLYFYWYRQILGQKVEFLVSFYNNEISEKSEIFDDQFSVERPDGSNFTLKIRSTKLEDSAMYFCASSELGQGYDEQFFGPGTRLTVL.

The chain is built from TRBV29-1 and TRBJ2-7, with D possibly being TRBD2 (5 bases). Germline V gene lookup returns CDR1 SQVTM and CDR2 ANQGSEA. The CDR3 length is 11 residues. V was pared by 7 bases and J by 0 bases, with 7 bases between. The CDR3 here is CSGGNSYEQYF. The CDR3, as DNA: TGCAGCGGAGGGAACTCCTACGAGCAGTACTTC.